This T cell receptor (beta chain) was documented in a study of regulatory T cells in long-lasting Graves disease (dated by TCRdb to the early 2020s). A note on the overall study: Antithyroid drugs had been taken for less than 3 months by newly diagnosed Graves' disease patients. Persistent Graves' disease patients were compared with newly diagnosed Graves' disease patients by peripheral blood TCR sequencing and RNA sequencing. The study was conducted in China and was registered as a clinical trial. A total of about 33 samples underwent TCR sequencing, from roughly 13 patients with persistent Graves' disease and 20 or so patients with newly diagnosed Graves' disease.

In its sample, this clonotype was seen many times. There is no known antigen for this receptor. The input lacks base qualities; no much larger clone sits a single base away. Receptor amplification or capture employed multiplex PCR. The reads were generated on an Illumina HiSeq 4000. iRepertoire HTBI primers and Arm-PCR amplification of CDR3 regions were used to construct TCR beta libraries. Gel purification was performed on PCR products prior to sequencing. On the authors' methods: A total of 60 to 80 TRBV and 14 TRBJ segments were identified across samples and were used for gene usage analysis of CDR3 amino acid clonotypes. COPE and FqMerger were used to merge filtered high-quality paired reads into contigs. Contigs were aligned with BLAST to IMGT TRBV, TRBD and TRBJ reference genes, and CDR3 was defined per IMGT. Clonotypes above 0.1% frequency were classified as highly expanded clones. Shannon entropy served as the measure of repertoire diversity, while the Gini coefficient captured V-J evenness. Clonotypes shared by more than one individual were considered public. TCRdb took the public reads, trimmed them with fastp at Q25, ran MiXCR for clone calling and kept in-frame beta chains. Entries that share a CDR3 protein sequence are merged under the most common genes and DNA. Clone size and V and J calls follow TCRdb, not the original study. Counted in this sample were about 400,000 distinct CDR3 sequences; 15% to 19% of them appeared once. The ten largest clones take up 20% to 25% of the sample.

This sample's time point label indicates: newly diagnosed GD, antithyroid drugs for less than 3 months. For both TCR sequencing and RNA sequencing, RNA was extracted from PBMCs using TRIzol. Graves' disease was diagnosed according to American Thyroid Association guidelines. Recruitment of patients was carried out at an endocrinology department in Xi'an, China. Each patient gave 9 to 10 milliliters of peripheral blood, collected in an EDTA anticoagulant tube. Ficoll Paque Plus density gradient separation was used to isolate PBMCs, and no further T cell sorting was performed. An Agilent 2100 Bioanalyzer and agarose gel were used to check RNA quality, and a NanoDrop 2000 was used to measure RNA concentration. V is pruned by 3 bases and J by 0 bases, leaving 5 bases of the junction without a gene match. The CDR3 runs 16 amino acids, cysteine and phenylalanine included. Of the read, only the CDR3 DNA is kept; its 48 bases are in frame from base 1. The germline V gene encodes CDR1 MNHGY and CDR2 SVAAGI.

Overall study outcomes, separate from this receptor: Sequencing and analysis were limited to the TCR beta chain. Only peripheral blood was studied, because thyroid tissue, the primary lesion, was inaccessible. The authors acknowledged the small sample size as a limitation that may reduce accuracy. More public clonotypes were shared among persistent patients (around 2,600) than among newly diagnosed patients (roughly 1,000). Compared with newly diagnosed patients, persistent Graves' disease patients had lower TCR Shannon entropy and fewer highly expanded clones, which suggests clonal expansion. TRBV28, TRBJ1-2 and TRBJ2-5 were preferentially used in persistent disease, while TRBV20-1 and TRBJ2-1 were favored in newly diagnosed disease.

The receptor was isolated from a female donor with Graves disease. The sample in question was peripheral blood mononuclear cells (PBMCs), obtained at new diagnosis, from a patient treated with antithyroid drugs. The chain links TRBV6-9 with TRBJ2-3; 8 bases in between match TRBD2. DNA sequence: TGTGCCAGCAGTTACGGGGGGGTTCCTAGCACAGATACGCAGTATTTT. It translates to CASSYGGVPSTDTQYF.